The sequence of this T cell receptor (beta chain) was determined in a study of control samples from healthy donors and cancer patients. The CDR3 runs to 16 residues. Trimming shortened V by 4 bases and J by 4 bases, and 15 bases separated the two germline ends. Germline V gene lookup returns CDR1 SGHNT and CDR2 YYREEE (reference sequence). Repertoires were generated with immunoSEQ multiplex PCR, while TCRdb's copy carries only in-frame clones and drops some. Found here are tens of thousands of clones, 93% of them singletons; the top ten hold around 1.5%. The sequence derives from a woman aged 25 to 39 in good health. This rearrangement joins TRBV5-4 to TRBJ2-6; perhaps TRBD2 as D (5 bases). The material sequenced was blood. This CDR3 reads CASSPGHPGGANVLTF. DNA for the CDR3: TGTGCCAGCAGCCCGGGCCACCCGGGAGGGGCCAACGTCCTGACTTTC.